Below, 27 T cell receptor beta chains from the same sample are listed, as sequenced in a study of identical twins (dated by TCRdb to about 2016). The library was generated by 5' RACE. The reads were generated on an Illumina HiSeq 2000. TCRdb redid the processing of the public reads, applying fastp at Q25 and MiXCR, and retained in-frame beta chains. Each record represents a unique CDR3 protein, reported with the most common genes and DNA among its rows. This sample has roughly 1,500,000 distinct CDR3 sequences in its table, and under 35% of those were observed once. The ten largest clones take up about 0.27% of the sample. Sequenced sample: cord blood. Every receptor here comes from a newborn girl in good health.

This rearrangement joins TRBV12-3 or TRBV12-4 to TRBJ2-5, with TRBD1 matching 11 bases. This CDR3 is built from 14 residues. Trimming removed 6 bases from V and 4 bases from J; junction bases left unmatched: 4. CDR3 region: CASRPGTGGETQYF. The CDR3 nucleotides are TGTGCCAGCAGACCCGGGACAGGGGGAGAGACCCAGTACTTC.

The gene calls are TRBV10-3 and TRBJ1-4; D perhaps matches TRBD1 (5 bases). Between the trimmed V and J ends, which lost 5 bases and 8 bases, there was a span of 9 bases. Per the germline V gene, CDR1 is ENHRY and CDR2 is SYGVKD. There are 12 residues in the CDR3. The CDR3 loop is CAISPGREKLFF. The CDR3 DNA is TGTGCCATCAGTCCGGGGCGGGAAAAACTGTTTTTT.

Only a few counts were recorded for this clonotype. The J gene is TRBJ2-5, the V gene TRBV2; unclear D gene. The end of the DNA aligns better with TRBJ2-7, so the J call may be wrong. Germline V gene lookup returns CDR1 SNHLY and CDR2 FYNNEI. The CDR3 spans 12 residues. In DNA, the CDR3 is TGTGCCAGCATCTACCCAGCGAACGAGCAGTACTTC. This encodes CASIYPANEQYF.

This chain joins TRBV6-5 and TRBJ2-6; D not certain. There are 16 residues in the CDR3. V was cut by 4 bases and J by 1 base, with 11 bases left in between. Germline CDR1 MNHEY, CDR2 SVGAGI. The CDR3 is CASSSQDGSGANVLTF. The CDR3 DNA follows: TGTGCCAGCAGTTCCCAGGACGGGTCTGGGGCCAACGTCCTGACTTTC.

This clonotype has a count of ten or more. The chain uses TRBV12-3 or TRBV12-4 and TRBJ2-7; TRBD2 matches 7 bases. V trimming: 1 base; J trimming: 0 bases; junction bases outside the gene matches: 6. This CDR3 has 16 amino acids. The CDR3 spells CASSLGREHLSYEQYF. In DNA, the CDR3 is TGTGCCAGCAGTTTAGGGCGGGAGCACCTCTCCTACGAGCAGTACTTC.

In DNA, the CDR3 is TGTGCCAGCAGCCCTAACACGGTCGGCTACACCTTC. The encoded protein is CASSPNTVGYTF. This chain joins TRBV7-2 and TRBJ1-2; no definite D call. The CDR3 consists of 12 residues. The V end lost 5 bases, the J end lost 8 bases, and 12 bases lay between the germline ends. The germline V gene has CDR1 SGHTA and CDR2 FQGNSA.

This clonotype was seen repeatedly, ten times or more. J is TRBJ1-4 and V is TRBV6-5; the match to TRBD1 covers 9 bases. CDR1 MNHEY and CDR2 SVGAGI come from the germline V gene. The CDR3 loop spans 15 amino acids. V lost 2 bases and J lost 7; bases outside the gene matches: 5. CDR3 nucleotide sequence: TGTGCCAGCAGTTACCCACAGGGGGCGAGTGAAAAACTGTTTTTT. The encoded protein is CASSYPQGASEKLFF.

The CDR3 is CSAPNLAGGSYNEQFF. The CDR3 DNA is TGCAGTGCTCCCAATCTTGCAGGGGGCTCCTACAATGAGCAGTTCTTC. This chain links TRBV20-1 with TRBJ2-1; 7 nucleotides agree with TRBD1. There are 16 residues in the CDR3. The germline CDR1 and CDR2 sequences are DFQATT and SNEGSKA (reference sequence). V lost 5 bases and J lost 0; bases outside the gene matches: 10.

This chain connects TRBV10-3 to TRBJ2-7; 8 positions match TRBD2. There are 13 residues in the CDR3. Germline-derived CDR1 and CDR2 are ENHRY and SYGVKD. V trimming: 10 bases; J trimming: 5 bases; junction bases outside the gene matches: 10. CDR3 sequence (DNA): TGTGCCAGCAAGAAACTAGCGGAAGACGAGCAGTACTTC. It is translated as CASKKLAEDEQYF.

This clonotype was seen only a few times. The CDR3 coding sequence is TGTGCCAGCAGCCAAGATTGGAGGGATGGCTACACCTTC. Protein product: CASSQDWRDGYTF. The V gene is TRBV3-1, the J gene TRBJ1-2; D uncertain. Deletions cut 0 bases from V and 6 bases from J, with 8 bases between. The germline gives CDR1 LGHDT, CDR2 YNNKEL (reference sequence). CDR3 size: 13 residues.

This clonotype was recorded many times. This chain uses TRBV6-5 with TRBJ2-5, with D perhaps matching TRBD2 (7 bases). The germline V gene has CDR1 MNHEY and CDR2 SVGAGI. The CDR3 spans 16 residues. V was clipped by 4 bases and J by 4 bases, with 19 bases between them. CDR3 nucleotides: TGTGCCAGCAGTTCGCTTGGGGGCGGGAGTAGAGAGACCCAGTACTTC. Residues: CASSSLGGGSRETQYF.

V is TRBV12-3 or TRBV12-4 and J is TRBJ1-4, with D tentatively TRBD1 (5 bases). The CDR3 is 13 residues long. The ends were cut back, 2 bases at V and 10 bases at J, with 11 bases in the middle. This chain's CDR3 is CASSLTGIGKLFF. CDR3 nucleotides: TGTGCCAGCAGTTTAACAGGAATAGGAAAACTGTTTTTT.

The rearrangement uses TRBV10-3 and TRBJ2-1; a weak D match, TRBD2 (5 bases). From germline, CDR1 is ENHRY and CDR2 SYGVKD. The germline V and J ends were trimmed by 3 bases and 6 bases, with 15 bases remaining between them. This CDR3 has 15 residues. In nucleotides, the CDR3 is TGTGCCATCAGTGATATTGGCGTAGCGAGCAATGAGCAGTTCTTC. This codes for CAISDIGVASNEQFF.

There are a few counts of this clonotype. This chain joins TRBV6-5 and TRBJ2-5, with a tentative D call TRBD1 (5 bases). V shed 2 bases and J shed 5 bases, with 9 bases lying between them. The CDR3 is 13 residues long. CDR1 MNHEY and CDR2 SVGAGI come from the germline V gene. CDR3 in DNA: TGTGCCAGCAGTTACCAGCCAGGGGAGACCCAGTACTTC. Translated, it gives CASSYQPGETQYF.

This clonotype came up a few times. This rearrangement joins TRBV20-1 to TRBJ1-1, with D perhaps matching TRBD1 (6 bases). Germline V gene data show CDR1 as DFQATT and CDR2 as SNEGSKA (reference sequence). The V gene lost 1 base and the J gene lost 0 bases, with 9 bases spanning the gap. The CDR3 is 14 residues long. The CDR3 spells CSARGQVLNTEAFF. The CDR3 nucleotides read TGCAGTGCTAGAGGACAGGTTTTGAACACTGAAGCTTTCTTT.

CDR3 loop: CSARGGVVATNEKLFF. CDR3 bases: TGCAGTGCTAGGGGAGGGGTAGTTGCAACTAATGAAAAACTGTTTTTT. The rearrangement links TRBV20-1 to TRBJ1-4; D is perhaps TRBD1 (5 bases). CDR3 length: 16 amino acids. From germline, CDR1 is DFQATT and CDR2 SNEGSKA (reference sequence). V lost 3 bases and J 0 bases, leaving 14 bases between the germline ends.

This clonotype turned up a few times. The CDR3 sequence is CATSDRDRVGDTQYF. The CDR3 region has the DNA TGTGCCACCAGTGACCGGGACAGGGTCGGAGATACGCAGTATTTT. V usage is TRBV24-1 and J usage is TRBJ2-3, with TRBD1 matching 9 bases. V trimming: 4 bases; J trimming: 5 bases; junction bases outside the gene matches: 6. The CDR3 contains 15 residues. CDR1 is KGHDR, CDR2 SFDVKD, per germline.

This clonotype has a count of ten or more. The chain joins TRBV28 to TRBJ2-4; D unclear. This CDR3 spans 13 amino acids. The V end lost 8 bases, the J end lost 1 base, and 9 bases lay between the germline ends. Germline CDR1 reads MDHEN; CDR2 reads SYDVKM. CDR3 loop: CASAPRAKNIQYF. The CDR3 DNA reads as TGTGCCAGCGCCCCTAGGGCCAAAAACATTCAGTACTTC.

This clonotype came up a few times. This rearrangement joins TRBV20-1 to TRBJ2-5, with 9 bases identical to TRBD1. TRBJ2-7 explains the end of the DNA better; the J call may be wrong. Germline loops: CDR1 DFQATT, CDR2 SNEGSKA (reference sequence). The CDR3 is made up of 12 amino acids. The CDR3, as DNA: TGCCTTCCGGGACAGGGATCCAGCGAGCAGTACTTC. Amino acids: CLPGQGSSEQYF.

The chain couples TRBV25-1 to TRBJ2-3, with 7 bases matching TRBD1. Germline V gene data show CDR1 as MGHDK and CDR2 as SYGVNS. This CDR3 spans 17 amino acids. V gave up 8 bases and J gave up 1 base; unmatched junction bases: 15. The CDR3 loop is CASVHRDSRVGTDTQYF. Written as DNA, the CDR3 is TGTGCCAGCGTACACCGGGACAGTCGAGTGGGCACAGATACGCAGTATTTT.

The CDR3 here is CASSLLGGGNTIYF. DNA of the CDR3: TGTGCCAGCAGTTTATTAGGGGGAGGAAACACCATATATTTT. The chain combines TRBV12-3 or TRBV12-4 with TRBJ1-3, with D perhaps TRBD1 (6 bases). Trimming pared 2 bases from V and 4 bases from J, leaving 9 bases between. CDR3 size: 14 residues.

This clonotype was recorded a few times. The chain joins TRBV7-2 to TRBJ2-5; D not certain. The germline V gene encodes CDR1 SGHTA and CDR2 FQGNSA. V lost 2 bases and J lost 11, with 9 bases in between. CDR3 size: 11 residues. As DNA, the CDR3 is TGTGCCAGCAGCTTAAATAGTGAGCAGTACTTC. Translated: CASSLNSEQYF.

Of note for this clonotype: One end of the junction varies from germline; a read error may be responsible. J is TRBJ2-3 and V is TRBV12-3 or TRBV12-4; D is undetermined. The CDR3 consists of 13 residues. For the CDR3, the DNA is TGTGCCAGCAGGGGCCTGAGAGCAGATACGGAGTATTTT. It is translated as CASRGLRADTEYF.

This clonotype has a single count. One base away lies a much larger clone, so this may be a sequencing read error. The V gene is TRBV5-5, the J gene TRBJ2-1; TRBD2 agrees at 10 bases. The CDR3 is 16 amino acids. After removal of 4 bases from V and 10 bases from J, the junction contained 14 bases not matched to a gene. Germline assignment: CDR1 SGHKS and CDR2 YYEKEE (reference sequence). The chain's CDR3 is CASSKTSGLAPTEQFF. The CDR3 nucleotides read TGTGCCAGCAGCAAAACCTCGGGACTAGCGCCTACCGAGCAGTTCTTC.

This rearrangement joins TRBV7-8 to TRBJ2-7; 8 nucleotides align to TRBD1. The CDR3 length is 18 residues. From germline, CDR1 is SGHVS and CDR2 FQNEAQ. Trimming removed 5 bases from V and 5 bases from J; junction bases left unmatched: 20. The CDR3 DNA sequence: TGTGCCAGCAGCAAAGCGAGATTACCGGGACAGGCAGCCCACGAGCAGTACTTC. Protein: CASSKARLPGQAAHEQYF. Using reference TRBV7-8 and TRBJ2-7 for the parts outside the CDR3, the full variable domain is GAGVSQSPRYKVAKRGQDVALRCDPISGHVSLFWYQQALGQGPEFLTYFQNEAQLDKSGLPSDRFFAERPEGSVSTLKIQRTQQEDSAVYLCASSKARLPGQAAHEQYFGPGTRLTVT.

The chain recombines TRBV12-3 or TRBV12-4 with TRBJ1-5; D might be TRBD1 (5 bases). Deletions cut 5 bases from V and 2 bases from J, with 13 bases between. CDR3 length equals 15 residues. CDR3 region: CASSQSRDRNQPQHF. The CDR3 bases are TGTGCCAGCAGTCAGTCCAGGGATCGCAATCAGCCCCAGCATTTT.

CDR3 DNA sequence: TGCAGTGTCTCCGGACTAGCGGGGGTTCCCGGCACAGATACGCAGTATTTT. It is translated as CSVSGLAGVPGTDTQYF. This chain joins TRBV20-1 and TRBJ2-3; 13 bases agree with TRBD2. The CDR3 totals 17 residues. Per the germline V gene, CDR1 is DFQATT and CDR2 is SNEGSKA (reference sequence). Unmatched junction bases numbered 11, after V lost 7 bases and J lost 1 base.